Following are 2 T cell receptor beta chains from one sample sequenced in a study of blood T cell repertoires in COVID-19. TCRdb keeps only in-frame clones here, not all; method: immunoSEQ multiplex PCR. The repertoire holds about 330,000 clones, roughly 90% seen once, with around 18% in the top ten. The sequencing input was PBMCs or T cells enriched from blood (not recorded which). The receptors were sampled from a woman under 40 who had recovered from COVID-19.

This clone was observed a few times. The chain is built from TRBV5-6 and TRBJ1-1, with TRBD1 matching 7 bases. Germline V gene sequence: CDR1 SGHDT, CDR2 YYEEEE. Trimming took 6 bases from V and 3 from J; bases not matched to a gene: 11. The CDR3 loop spans 15 amino acids. The CDR3 reads CASTLGAGGDTEAFF. The CDR3 DNA follows: TGTGCCAGCACCCTTGGTGCAGGGGGTGACACTGAAGCTTTCTTT.

The chain recombines TRBV7-2 with TRBJ1-1; tentatively, D is TRBD1 (5 bases). V was cut by 2 bases and J by 1 base, with 8 bases left in between. CDR1 SGHTA and CDR2 FQGNSA come from the germline V gene. The CDR3 is made up of 14 amino acids. The CDR3 bases are TGTGCCAGCAGCTTATATAGGGGGAACACTGAAGCTTTCTTT. This codes for CASSLYRGNTEAFF.